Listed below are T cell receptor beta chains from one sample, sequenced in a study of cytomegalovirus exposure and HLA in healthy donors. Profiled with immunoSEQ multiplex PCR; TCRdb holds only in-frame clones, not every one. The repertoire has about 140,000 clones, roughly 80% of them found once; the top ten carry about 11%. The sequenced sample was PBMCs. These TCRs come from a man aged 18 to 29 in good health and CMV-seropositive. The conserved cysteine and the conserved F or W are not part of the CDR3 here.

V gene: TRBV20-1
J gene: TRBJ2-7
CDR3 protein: SAGAGEQY

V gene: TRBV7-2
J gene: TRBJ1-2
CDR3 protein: ASSLVGDGYT

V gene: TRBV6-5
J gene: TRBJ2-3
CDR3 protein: ASSSPTDTQY

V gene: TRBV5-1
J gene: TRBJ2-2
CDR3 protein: ASSFYRGLDTGELF

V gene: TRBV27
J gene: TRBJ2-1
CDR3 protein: ASSGWFGQGAMNNEQF

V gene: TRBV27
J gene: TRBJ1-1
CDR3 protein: ASAPGQNAEAF

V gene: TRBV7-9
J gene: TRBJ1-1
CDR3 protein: ASSIGQGKAEAF

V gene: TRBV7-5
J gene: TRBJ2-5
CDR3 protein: VRSGVSKETQY

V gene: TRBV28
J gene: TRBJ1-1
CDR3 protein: ASSLQRDSMNTEAF

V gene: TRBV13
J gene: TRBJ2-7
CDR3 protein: ASSSKTGYSYEQY

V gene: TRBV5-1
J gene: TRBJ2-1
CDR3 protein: ASSLGYGASGHNEQF

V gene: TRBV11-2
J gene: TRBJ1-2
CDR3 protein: ASTATGGGYT

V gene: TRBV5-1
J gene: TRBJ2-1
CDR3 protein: ASSFNSGTDNEQF

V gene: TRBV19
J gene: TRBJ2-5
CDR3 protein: ASKERDQETQY

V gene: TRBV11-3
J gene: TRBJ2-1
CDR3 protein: ASSSDGTRFHEQF

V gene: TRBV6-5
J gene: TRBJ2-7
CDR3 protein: ASSYEVLSEQY

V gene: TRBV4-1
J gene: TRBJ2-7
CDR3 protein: ASSPFRTSENYEQY

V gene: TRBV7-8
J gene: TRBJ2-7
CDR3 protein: ASSFGTGGVQLY

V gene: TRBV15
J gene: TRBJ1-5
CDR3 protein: ATSRGLGDQPQH

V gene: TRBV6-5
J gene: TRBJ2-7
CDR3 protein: ASRSSGSGEQY

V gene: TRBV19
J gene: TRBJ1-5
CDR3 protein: ASTPGGRGNQPQH